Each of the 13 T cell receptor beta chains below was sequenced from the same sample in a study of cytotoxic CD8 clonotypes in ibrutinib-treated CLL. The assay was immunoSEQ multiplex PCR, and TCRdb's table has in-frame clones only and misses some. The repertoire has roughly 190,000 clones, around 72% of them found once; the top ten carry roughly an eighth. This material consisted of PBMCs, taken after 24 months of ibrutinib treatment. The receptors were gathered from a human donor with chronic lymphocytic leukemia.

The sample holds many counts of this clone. The CDR3 nucleotides read TGTGCCAGCAGTGACCGACTAGCGGGAGCAGATACGCAGTATTTT. This encodes CASSDRLAGADTQYF. The chain has TRBV6-4 and TRBJ2-3, with 12 bases matching TRBD2. Germline CDR1 MRHNA, CDR2 SNTAGT. The CDR3 consists of 15 residues. The junction had 1 base not matched to a gene; V was cut back by 2 bases and J by 4 bases.

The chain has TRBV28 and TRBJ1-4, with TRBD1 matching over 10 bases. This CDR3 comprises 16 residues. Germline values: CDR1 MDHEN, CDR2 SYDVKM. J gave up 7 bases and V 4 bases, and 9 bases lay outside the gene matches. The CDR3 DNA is TGTGCCAGCAGTTCCCGAGGACAGGGGGTTGTTGAAAAACTGTTTTTT. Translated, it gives CASSSRGQGVVEKLFF.

CDR3 DNA: TGTGCCAGCAGTATGGGTTATCTGTCGGAGACCCAGTACTTC. Encoded protein: CASSMGYLSETQYF. J is TRBJ2-5 and V is TRBV6-5; D unclear. CDR3 length: 14 amino acids. In germline, CDR1 is MNHEY, CDR2 SVGAGI. V was cut by 5 bases and J by 5 bases, with 15 bases left in between.

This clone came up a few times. This CDR3 is CASSVWPNTEAFF. The CDR3, as DNA: TGTGCCAGCAGCGTTTGGCCGAACACTGAAGCTTTCTTT. V is TRBV9 and J is TRBJ1-1; D remains unclear. The CDR3 is 13 amino acids. Deletions cut 2 bases from V and 1 base from J, with 6 bases between. Per germline, CDR1 SGDLS and CDR2 YYNGEE.

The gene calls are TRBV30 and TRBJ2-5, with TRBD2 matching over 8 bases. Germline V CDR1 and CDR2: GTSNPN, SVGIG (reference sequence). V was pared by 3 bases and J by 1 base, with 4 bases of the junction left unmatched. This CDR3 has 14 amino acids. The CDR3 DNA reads TGTGCCTGGAGCGGGGGGGGGACCCAAGAGACCCAGTACTTC. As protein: CAWSGGGTQETQYF.

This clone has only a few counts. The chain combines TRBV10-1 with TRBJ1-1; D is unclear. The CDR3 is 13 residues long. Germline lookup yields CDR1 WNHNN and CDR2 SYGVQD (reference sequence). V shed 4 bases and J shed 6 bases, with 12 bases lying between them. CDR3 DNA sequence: TGCGCCAGCAGTGGTCCCCCGGTGGCTGAAGCTTTCTTT. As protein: CASSGPPVAEAFF.

DNA of the CDR3: TGTGCCTGGAGTGTAGGGGCTGGACTCACCAAGACCCAGTACTTC. It encodes CAWSVGAGLTKTQYF. The genes are TRBV30 and TRBJ2-5; either TRBD1 or TRBD2 may supply D (5 bases each). V was pared by 0 bases and J by 6 bases, with 17 bases between. In germline, CDR1 is GTSNPN, CDR2 SVGIG (reference sequence). This CDR3 is built from 15 residues.

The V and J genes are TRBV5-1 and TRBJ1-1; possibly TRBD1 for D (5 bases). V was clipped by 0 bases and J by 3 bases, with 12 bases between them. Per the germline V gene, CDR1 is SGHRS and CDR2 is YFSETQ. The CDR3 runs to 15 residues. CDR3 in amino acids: CASSLETREDTEAFF. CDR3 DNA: TGCGCCAGCAGCTTGGAAACCAGGGAGGACACTGAAGCTTTCTTT.

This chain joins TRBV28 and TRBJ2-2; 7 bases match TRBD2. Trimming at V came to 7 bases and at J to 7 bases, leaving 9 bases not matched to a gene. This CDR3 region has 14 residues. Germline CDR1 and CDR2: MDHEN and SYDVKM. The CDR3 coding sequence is TGTGCCAGCACCGACACTAGCGCGGACGGGGAGCTGTTTTTT. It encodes CASTDTSADGELFF.

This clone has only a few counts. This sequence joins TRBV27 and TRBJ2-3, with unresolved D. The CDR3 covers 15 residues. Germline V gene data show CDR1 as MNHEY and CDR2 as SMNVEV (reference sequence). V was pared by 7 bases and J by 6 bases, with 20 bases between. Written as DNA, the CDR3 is TGTGCCAGCACCGTCCTGAGTCCATGGATCGATACGCAGTATTTT. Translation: CASTVLSPWIDTQYF.

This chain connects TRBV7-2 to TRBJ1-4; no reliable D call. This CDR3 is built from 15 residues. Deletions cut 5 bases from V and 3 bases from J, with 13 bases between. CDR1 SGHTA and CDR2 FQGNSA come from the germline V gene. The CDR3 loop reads CASSPGRVSNEKLFF. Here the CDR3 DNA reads TGTGCCAGCAGCCCCGGACGGGTCTCTAATGAAAAACTGTTTTTT.

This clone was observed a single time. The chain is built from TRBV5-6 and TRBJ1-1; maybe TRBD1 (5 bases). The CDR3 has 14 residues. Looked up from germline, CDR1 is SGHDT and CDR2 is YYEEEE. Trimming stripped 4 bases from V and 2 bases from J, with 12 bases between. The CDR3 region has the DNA TGTGCCAGCAGCGAGGGACGAACCAACACTGAAGCTTTCTTT. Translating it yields CASSEGRTNTEAFF.

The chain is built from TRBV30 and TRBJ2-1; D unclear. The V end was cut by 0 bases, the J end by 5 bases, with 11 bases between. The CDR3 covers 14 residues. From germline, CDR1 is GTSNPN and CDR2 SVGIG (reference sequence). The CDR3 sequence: CAWSVYEVHNEQFF. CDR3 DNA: TGTGCCTGGAGTGTTTACGAGGTCCACAATGAGCAGTTCTTC.